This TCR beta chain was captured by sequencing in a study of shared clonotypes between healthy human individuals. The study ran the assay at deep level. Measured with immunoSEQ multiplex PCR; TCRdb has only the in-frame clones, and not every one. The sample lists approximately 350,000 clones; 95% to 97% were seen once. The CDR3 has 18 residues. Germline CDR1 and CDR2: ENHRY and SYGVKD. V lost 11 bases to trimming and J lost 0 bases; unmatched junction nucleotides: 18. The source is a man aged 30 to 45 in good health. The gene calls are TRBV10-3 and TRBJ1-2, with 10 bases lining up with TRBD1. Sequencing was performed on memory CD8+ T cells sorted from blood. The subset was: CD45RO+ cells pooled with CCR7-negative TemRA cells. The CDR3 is CAASPRWGQGRANYGYTF. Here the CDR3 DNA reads TGTGCCGCAAGCCCTAGGTGGGGACAGGGGAGGGCTAACTATGGCTACACCTTC.